Shown below are 9 T cell receptor beta chains from a single sample sequenced in a study of blood T cell repertoires in COVID-19. The data were produced by immunoSEQ multiplex PCR, yet TCRdb's version contains in-frame clones alone and is incomplete. This sample has just over 150,000 clones, with roughly 90% found just once. Sequenced input: peripheral blood. Receptors were obtained from a man aged 30 to 45 with COVID-19, enrolled during active disease.

The chain recombines TRBV4-3 with TRBJ1-1; the D gene is possibly TRBD1 (5 bases). Trimming removed 3 bases at V and 5 bases at J, with 10 bases between. Germline V gives CDR1 LGHNA, CDR2 YSLEER. The CDR3 runs 13 residues. The CDR3 is CASSQWGGTEAFF. The CDR3 DNA sequence: TGCGCCAGCAGCCAGTGGGGGGGGACTGAAGCTTTCTTT.

V usage is TRBV19 and J usage is TRBJ2-3; D uncertain. CDR1 and CDR2 (germline): LNHDA, SQIVND (reference sequence). The length of the CDR3 is 10 residues. The V end lost 7 bases, the J end lost 5 bases, and 4 bases lay between the germline ends. DNA for the CDR3: TGTGCCAGTACCGGAGATACGCAGTATTTT. Its protein product is CASTGDTQYF.

The V call is TRBV4-2, the J call TRBJ2-5; 11 bases agree with TRBD2. Per germline, CDR1 LGHNA and CDR2 YNFKEQ. The CDR3 has 16 amino acids. The J segment lost 1 base and the V segment lost 4 bases, leaving 5 bases of the junction unmatched. CDR3 sequence: CASSLRLAGPQETQYF. CDR3 nucleotides: TGTGCCAGCAGCCTACGACTAGCGGGGCCCCAAGAGACCCAGTACTTC.

V is TRBV6-2 or TRBV6-3 and J is TRBJ1-5; D possibly corresponds to TRBD1 (6 bases). With 0 bases removed from V and 7 bases from J, the gap between germline ends came to 13 bases. The CDR3 is 15 residues long. Germline V gives CDR1 MNHEY, CDR2 SVGEGT. The CDR3 nucleotides are TGTGCCAGCAGTTACTCGACGGCCCAGGGGCAGCCCCAGCATTTT. Its translation: CASSYSTAQGQPQHF.

The gene calls are TRBV2 and TRBJ2-2; D is possibly TRBD1 (5 bases). The CDR3 has 14 residues. CDR1 is SNHLY and CDR2 is FYNNEI in the germline V gene. V shed 6 bases and J shed 7 bases, with 15 bases lying between them. The CDR3 DNA is TGTGCCAGCAGCCAGGACACTGGGTACGGGGAGCTGTTTTTT. Its translation is CASSQDTGYGELFF.

With regard to this clone: One junction end does not reproduce the germline sequence, and a read error may be involved. The chain joins TRBV2 to TRBJ1-2; 7 bases are shared with TRBD1. The CDR3 spans 12 residues. Germline assignment: CDR1 SNHLY and CDR2 FYNNEI. In DNA, the CDR3 is TGTGCCAGCAGCGACTTGCCCCGGGACAGTTACTTC. Translating gives CASSDLPRDSYF. Complete variable domain (other parts from reference TRBV2 and TRBJ1-2): EPEVTQTPSHQVTQMGQEVILRCVPISNHLYFYWYRQILGQKVEFLVSFYNNEISEKSEIFDDQFSVERPDGSNFTLKIRSTKLEDSAMYFCASSDLPRDSYFGSGTRLTVV.

The V call is TRBV3-1 (or the pseudogene TRBV3-2), the J call TRBJ1-2; 9 nucleotides align to TRBD1. Germline assignment: CDR1 LGHDT and CDR2 YNNKEL (reference sequence). With 0 bases clipped from V and 4 bases from J, the junction kept 6 bases outside the gene matches. CDR3 length equals 16 residues. CDR3 sequence: CASSQEFGDRVYGYTF. DNA of the CDR3: TGTGCCAGCAGCCAAGAATTTGGGGACAGGGTCTATGGCTACACCTTC.

The chain employs TRBV7-7 and TRBJ2-7; D is possibly TRBD2 (6 bases). V lost 1 base, J lost 0 bases, and 16 bases lay in between. The germline V gene has CDR1 SSHAT and CDR2 FNYEAQ (reference sequence). This CDR3 comprises 17 residues. In nucleotides, the CDR3 is TGTGCCAGCAGCTTAGTTCGGGGGAGAGCCTTCTCCTACGAGCAGTACTTC. Translating it yields CASSLVRGRAFSYEQYF.

The chain is built from TRBV15 and TRBJ1-5; 7 nucleotides agree with TRBD1. The CDR3 covers 13 residues. The V gene end was trimmed by 8 bases and the J gene end by 2 bases; junction bases not matched to a gene: 3. Looked up from germline, CDR1 is LNHNV and CDR2 is YYDKDF (reference sequence). The CDR3 sequence is CATGQAGNQPQHF. Here the CDR3 DNA reads TGTGCCACCGGACAGGCGGGCAATCAGCCCCAGCATTTT. The variable domain in full, completed from reference TRBV15 and TRBJ1-5, reads DAMVIQNPRYQVTQFGKPVTLSCSQTLNHNVMYWYQQKSSQAPKLLFHYYDKDFNNEADTPDNFQSRRPNTSFCFLDIRSPGLGDTAMYLCATGQAGNQPQHFGDGTRLSIL.